The 23 T cell receptor beta chains below were found in one sample sequenced in a study of Ad26.COV2.S vaccination and SARS-CoV-2 variants. Noted treatment: 19 received Ad26.COV2.S at low or high dose, single or two shots; several received placebo; per-sample allocation not given. Vaccine and placebo recipients were sampled on day 63 after the first injection. The data were produced by immunoSEQ multiplex PCR, yet TCRdb's version contains in-frame clones alone and is incomplete. The sample lists roughly 300,000 clones, around 89% occurring once. Material: peripheral blood, obtained in a trial of Ad26.COV2.S vaccine versus placebo. The receptors were sampled from a person aged 18-60 years who received the Ad26.COV2.S COVID-19 vaccine or a placebo.

The chain uses TRBV10-2 and TRBJ2-2; D is perhaps TRBD2 (6 bases). The V end was cut by 5 bases, the J end by 1 base, with 8 bases between. Germline lookup yields CDR1 WSHSY and CDR2 SAAADI. This CDR3 is built from 14 residues. This CDR3 reads CASSNGRNTGELFF. CDR3 bases: TGCGCCAGCAGTAACGGGAGGAACACCGGGGAGCTGTTTTTT.

The chain carries TRBV5-1 and TRBJ1-1; D is possibly TRBD1 (6 bases). V was pared by 4 bases and J by 1 base, with 14 bases between. The germline gives CDR1 SGHRS, CDR2 YFSETQ. The CDR3 consists of 15 residues. The CDR3 spells CASSPNRAKNTEAFF. The DNA of the CDR3 is TGCGCCAGCAGCCCCAACAGGGCGAAGAACACTGAAGCTTTCTTT.

The chain joins TRBV3-1 (or the pseudogene TRBV3-2) to TRBJ2-1, with 9 positions matching TRBD2. The CDR3 has 16 residues. With V trimmed by 4 bases and J by 3 bases, 7 bases remained unmatched. Germline V CDR1 and CDR2: LGHDT, YNNKEL (reference sequence). The CDR3 bases are TGTGCCAGCAGCCTTCATCTAGCGGGAAGCTACAATGAGCAGTTCTTC. This sequence encodes CASSLHLAGSYNEQFF.

The chain joins TRBV11-2 to TRBJ1-2, with 10 bases aligning to TRBD1. With V trimmed by 4 bases and J by 4 bases, 15 bases remained unmatched. Germline V gives CDR1 SGHAT, CDR2 FQNNGV. The CDR3 is 18 residues long. The CDR3 DNA follows: TGTGCCAGCAGCTCGACTTCCGGGACAGGGGCCGCAGGCTATGGCTACACCTTC. It encodes CASSSTSGTGAAGYGYTF.

This clone has a handful of counts. The V call is TRBV19, the J call TRBJ2-1; 9 bases are a match to TRBD2. V shed 10 bases and J 3 bases; nucleotides not matched to a gene: 7. CDR3 length equals 14 residues. The germline V gene has CDR1 LNHDA and CDR2 SQIVND (reference sequence). In DNA, the CDR3 is TGTGCCACGCACCGCGGGAGGGACTACAATGAGCAGTTCTTC. Translated: CATHRGRDYNEQFF. Full variable domain (remainder filled in from reference TRBV19 and TRBJ2-1): DGGITQSPKYLFRKEGQNVTLSCEQNLNHDAMYWYRQDPGQGLRLIYYSQIVNDFQKGDIAEGYSVSREKKESFPLTVTSAQKNPTAFYLCATHRGRDYNEQFFGPGTRLTVL.

This chain links TRBV27 with TRBJ1-1; 8 bases are a match to TRBD1. The junction had 5 bases not matched to a gene; V was cut back by 5 bases and J by 3 bases. The CDR3 extends over 14 amino acids. In germline, CDR1 is MNHEY, CDR2 SMNVEV (reference sequence). The CDR3 nucleotides are TGTGCCAGCAGTGTCGGACAGGGTTACACTGAAGCTTTCTTT. Its translation is CASSVGQGYTEAFF.

J is TRBJ1-5 and V is TRBV27; 12 positions match TRBD1. CDR1 MNHEY and CDR2 SMNVEV come from the germline V gene (reference sequence). The CDR3 has 16 amino acids. Trimming took 4 bases from V and 8 from J; bases not matched to a gene: 9. CDR3 DNA sequence: TGTGCCAGCAGTTCAACGGGACAGGGGGCATCGGAGCCCCAGCATTTT. Translated, it gives CASSSTGQGASEPQHF.

This chain uses TRBV29-1 with TRBJ1-1; D is perhaps TRBD1 (5 bases). The germline gives CDR1 SQVTM, CDR2 ANQGSEA. The length of the CDR3 is 15 residues. The V and J ends lost 5 bases and 0 bases respectively, with 16 bases between them. The CDR3 sequence: CSVTPGAFLNTEAFF. The CDR3 DNA follows: TGCAGCGTTACCCCCGGGGCGTTCTTGAACACTGAAGCTTTCTTT.

Only one count was recorded for this clone. The rearrangement uses TRBV9 and TRBJ2-7; no definite D call. V was clipped by 3 bases and J by 0 bases, with 16 bases between them. The CDR3 contains 16 residues. Germline CDR1 and CDR2: SGDLS and YYNGEE. The CDR3 DNA reads TGTGCCAGCAGCGGCGACAACCAGGCGCGCTCCTACGAGCAGTACTTC. Its protein is CASSGDNQARSYEQYF. The whole variable domain, filled in from reference TRBV9 and TRBJ2-7, reads DSGVTQTPKHLITATGQRVTLRCSPRSGDLSVYWYQQSLDQGLQFLIQYYNGEERAKGNILERFSAQQFPDLHSELNLSSLELGDSALYFCASSGDNQARSYEQYFGPGTRLTVT.

The V and J genes are TRBV2 and TRBJ2-1; 9 bases fit TRBD2. Looked up from germline, CDR1 is SNHLY and CDR2 is FYNNEI. The CDR3 spans 16 residues. The V gene end was trimmed by 4 bases and the J gene end by 8 bases; junction bases not matched to a gene: 12. CDR3 amino acids: CASSAYLAGPPDEQFF. The CDR3 DNA sequence: TGTGCCAGCAGTGCGTATCTAGCGGGGCCCCCGGATGAGCAGTTCTTC. Supplemented by reference TRBV2 and TRBJ2-1, the full variable domain reads EPEVTQTPSHQVTQMGQEVILRCVPISNHLYFYWYRQILGQKVEFLVSFYNNEISEKSEIFDDQFSVERPDGSNFTLKIRSTKLEDSAMYFCASSAYLAGPPDEQFFGPGTRLTVL.

A remark on this clone: Other DNA sequences within the sample encode an identical CDR3. The J gene is TRBJ2-1, the V gene TRBV6-4, with a tentative D call TRBD2 (6 bases). Germline values: CDR1 MRHNA, CDR2 SNTAGT. Trimming removed 0 bases from V and 7 bases from J, with 10 bases in between. The CDR3 consists of 14 residues. The CDR3 here is CASSDSQAGNEQFF. The CDR3 region has the DNA TGTGCCAGCAGTGACTCACAGGCGGGGAATGAGCAGTTCTTC.

The gene calls are TRBV11-2 and TRBJ2-5; D gene unclear. V lost 0 bases and J lost 1, with 9 bases in between. CDR1 is SGHAT and CDR2 is FQNNGV in the germline V gene. This CDR3 is built from 15 residues. The CDR3 here is CASSLDRAVQETQYF. The CDR3 DNA reads as TGTGCCAGCAGCTTAGATAGGGCGGTCCAAGAGACCCAGTACTTC.

The chain joins TRBV7-9 to TRBJ1-2, with 7 nucleotides matching TRBD1. J lost 2 bases, V lost 3 bases, and 9 bases had no gene match. This CDR3 has 16 amino acids. CDR1 and CDR2 from the germline V gene are SEHNR and FQNEAQ (reference sequence). The CDR3 loop is CASSFTGTDLNYGYTF. In DNA, the CDR3 is TGTGCCAGCAGCTTCACCGGGACAGATTTAAACTATGGCTACACCTTC. The full variable domain, in which reference TRBV7-9 and TRBJ1-2 provide the parts outside the CDR3, is DTGVSQNPRHKITKRGQNVTFRCDPISEHNRLYWYRQTLGQGPEFLTYFQNEAQLEKSRLLSDRFSAERPKGSFSTLEIQRTEQGDSAMYLCASSFTGTDLNYGYTFGSGTRLTVV.

The V call is TRBV10-3, the J call TRBJ1-3; 7 positions agree with TRBD1. Germline-derived CDR1 and CDR2 are ENHRY and SYGVKD. The junction had 7 bases not matched to a gene; V was cut back by 7 bases and J by 4 bases. There are 14 residues in the CDR3. The DNA for the CDR3 is TGTGCCATCACCAGGGGGGGGTCCGGAAACACCATATATTTT. This codes for CAITRGGSGNTIYF.

The chain is built from TRBV7-6 and TRBJ2-5, with TRBD2 matching 13 bases. After removal of 1 base from V and 5 bases from J, the junction contained 7 bases not matched to a gene. The CDR3 covers 17 residues. Per the germline V gene, CDR1 is SGHVS and CDR2 is FNYEAQ. Here the CDR3 reads CASSLGLAGGSAETQYF. DNA for the CDR3: TGTGCCAGCAGCTTAGGACTAGCGGGGGGCAGTGCTGAGACCCAGTACTTC.

This chain connects TRBV29-1 to TRBJ2-1, with D perhaps TRBD1 (6 bases). Between the trimmed V and J ends, which lost 2 bases and 7 bases, there was a span of 24 bases. This CDR3 is 17 amino acids long. CDR1 is SQVTM and CDR2 is ANQGSEA in the germline V gene. The DNA for the CDR3 is TGCAGCGTTGAATTGGGCAGGGGCAATGAGGACGGGAATGAGCAGTTCTTC. It translates to CSVELGRGNEDGNEQFF.

V is TRBV5-1 and J is TRBJ2-2; 8 bases are a match to TRBD2. V lost 2 bases, J lost 5 bases, and 11 bases stayed unmatched. CDR1 is SGHRS, CDR2 YFSETQ, per germline. The CDR3 has 17 residues. The CDR3 spells CASSFDPAGAGTGELFF. CDR3 coding DNA: TGCGCCAGCAGCTTCGATCCAGCGGGAGCTGGGACCGGGGAGCTGTTTTTT.

This clone has only a few counts. This rearrangement joins TRBV19 to TRBJ2-3, with D perhaps TRBD2 (5 bases). The CDR3 runs to 19 residues. V was trimmed by 6 bases and J by 0 bases, leaving 25 bases between them. Germline lookup yields CDR1 LNHDA and CDR2 SQIVND (reference sequence). The CDR3 loop reads CASSPSEGDYPLSTDTQYF. CDR3 in DNA: TGTGCCAGTAGCCCCTCCGAGGGTGACTATCCTCTTAGCACAGATACGCAGTATTTT.

V and J are TRBV6-6 and TRBJ2-2, with 7 positions matching TRBD2. Unmatched junction bases numbered 8, after V lost 6 bases and J lost 4 bases. The germline V gene encodes CDR1 MNHNY and CDR2 SVGAGI (reference sequence). The CDR3 is made up of 15 amino acids. The CDR3 region is CASRGEGLTTGELFF. In nucleotides, the CDR3 is TGTGCCAGCAGGGGGGAGGGGCTAACCACCGGGGAGCTGTTTTTT.

The chain is built from TRBV7-3 and TRBJ2-2; the D is unclear. CDR1 is SGHTA, CDR2 FQGTGA, per germline. V lost 5 bases, J lost 0 bases, and 7 bases lay in between. The CDR3 consists of 14 residues. The CDR3 loop reads CASSPGSNTGELFF. The CDR3 coding sequence is TGTGCCAGCAGCCCCGGGTCGAACACCGGGGAGCTGTTTTTT.

The V and J genes are TRBV27 and TRBJ1-2; 7 nucleotides align to TRBD1. After removal of 5 bases from V and 6 bases from J, the junction contained 12 bases not matched to a gene. CDR1 is MNHEY and CDR2 is SMNVEV in the germline V gene (reference sequence). The CDR3 extends over 15 amino acids. CDR3 amino acids: CASSPRPTGNHGYTF. The DNA of the CDR3 is TGTGCCAGCAGTCCGCGACCGACAGGGAACCATGGCTACACCTTC.

V is TRBV19 and J is TRBJ2-6; maybe TRBD1 (5 bases). The V gene's germline CDR1 is LNHDA and CDR2 SQIVND (reference sequence). The V and J ends lost 5 bases and 4 bases respectively, with 12 bases between them. The CDR3 is made up of 15 amino acids. In DNA form, the CDR3 reads TGTGCCAGTAGTTCCCCAGGGTCCGGGGCCAACGTCCTGACTTTC. It codes for CASSSPGSGANVLTF.

In its sample, this clone was seen many times. The rearrangement links TRBV19 to TRBJ1-1; 9 positions agree with TRBD1. The CDR3 loop spans 13 amino acids. In germline, CDR1 is LNHDA, CDR2 SQIVND (reference sequence). V lost 1 base and J lost 7; bases outside the gene matches: 1. The CDR3 sequence: CASSIGGQGEAFF. The CDR3 region has the DNA TGTGCCAGTAGTATAGGGGGACAGGGTGAAGCTTTCTTT.